This T cell receptor beta chain emerged from a study of blood T cells in healthy people across ages. Comment on this clonotype: Its target is unknown.

Combining a sample-barcoded 5' primer with a J-beta primer mix, a second PCR ran for roughly 6 to 12 cycles. MiXCR, run by TCRdb on the 5' RACE reads, gives a single entry per CDR3 protein. Found here are more than 800,000 distinct CDR3 sequences, around 43% of them singletons; the top ten hold approximately 20%. The CDR3 has 15 residues. The junction had 11 bases not matched to a gene; V was cut back by 6 bases and J by 6 bases. CDR1 SGHAT and CDR2 FQNNGV come from the germline V gene. General observations from the study: Since the PBMCs were unsorted, naive and antigen-experienced cells could not be conclusively compared. Among long-lived donors, naive CD4+ cells were more numerous and diversity higher than in aged donors.

It was ten milliliters of peripheral blood that were drawn from each donor. The rearrangement uses TRBV11-2 and TRBJ2-1; 7 bases line up with TRBD2. The receptor was derived from a woman aged 55-75 years in good health. Sequencing input: blood. CDR3 in amino acids: CASRALAESINEQFF. CDR3 DNA: TGTGCCAGCAGAGCGCTAGCGGAGAGCATCAATGAGCAGTTCTTC.